This entry lists 10 T cell receptor beta chains sequenced from one sample in a study of T cell responses to AZD1222 COVID-19 vaccine. Sequencing used immunoSEQ multiplex PCR; TCRdb keeps in-frame clones, though not all of them. The sample contains around 150,000 clones, under 95% of which appear only once. Sequencing was performed on peripheral blood, taken 28 days after the second AZD1222 dose. Every receptor here comes from an adult who received the AZD1222 COVID-19 vaccine.

The V and J genes are TRBV15 and TRBJ2-7, with 9 bases that match TRBD2. Trimming took 4 bases from V and 2 from J; bases not matched to a gene: 6. This CDR3 comprises 15 residues. Germline-derived CDR1 and CDR2 are LNHNV and YYDKDF (reference sequence). The CDR3 nucleotides are TGTGCCACCAGCATAACGACTAGCGGAGCCTACGAGCAGTACTTC. Protein: CATSITTSGAYEQYF.

This sequence joins TRBV20-1 and TRBJ1-2; a possible D gene is TRBD1 (5 bases). Germline V gives CDR1 DFQATT, CDR2 SNEGSKA (reference sequence). The length of the CDR3 is 12 residues. V was pared by 3 bases and J by 5 bases, with 10 bases between. DNA for the CDR3: TGCAGTGCTAGTAGGCAGGGTTATGGCTACACCTTC. Translated: CSASRQGYGYTF.

This clone was detected once. CDR3 sequence reads: CASSPVGGPYEQYF. CDR3 DNA sequence: TGCGCCAGCAGCCCCGTGGGCGGTCCCTACGAGCAGTACTTC. The gene calls are TRBV4-1 and TRBJ2-7; D not resolved. The V end lost 4 bases, the J end lost 2 bases, and 12 bases lay between the germline ends. This CDR3 contains 14 residues. The germline CDR1 and CDR2 sequences are MGHRA and YSYEKL.

The rearrangement uses TRBV5-6 and TRBJ1-1; tentative D call: TRBD1 (6 bases). V was trimmed by 2 bases and J by 3 bases, leaving 14 bases between them. This CDR3 is built from 15 residues. Germline assignment: CDR1 SGHDT and CDR2 YYEEEE. CDR3 DNA sequence: TGTGCCAGCAGCTTAACAGGGCTAGGGGACACTGAAGCTTTCTTT. Translated, it gives CASSLTGLGDTEAFF.

V and J are TRBV18 and TRBJ2-1, with 11 nucleotides matching TRBD2. Germline trimming cut 4 bases from V and 5 bases from J; bases unmatched to any gene: 13. CDR3 size: 18 residues. The germline V gene has CDR1 KGHSH and CDR2 LQKENI. The CDR3: CASSQFLGLAVDNNEQFF. As DNA, the CDR3 is TGTGCCAGCTCACAGTTTTTGGGACTAGCGGTTGATAACAATGAGCAGTTCTTC.

The V gene is TRBV5-1, the J gene TRBJ2-7, with D tentatively TRBD1 (5 bases). The CDR3 spans 15 residues. Germline CDR1 SGHRS, CDR2 YFSETQ. V was pared by 3 bases and J by 2 bases, with 15 bases between. Here the CDR3 reads CASSSAGPRTYEQYF. The CDR3 DNA sequence: TGCGCCAGCAGCTCTGCAGGGCCCAGAACCTACGAGCAGTACTTC.

The rearrangement links TRBV28 to TRBJ1-5; D possibly corresponds to TRBD1 (6 bases). V lost 5 bases and J 4 bases, leaving 12 bases between the germline ends. The CDR3 has 14 residues. Germline loops: CDR1 MDHEN, CDR2 SYDVKM. In DNA, the CDR3 is TGTGCCAGCAGTCCCCTCCAGGGGAATCAGCCCCAGCATTTT. This encodes CASSPLQGNQPQHF.

This sequence joins TRBV7-6 and TRBJ1-2, with 7 bases matching TRBD1. CDR1 and CDR2 (germline): SGHVS, FNYEAQ. The V gene end was trimmed by 5 bases and the J gene end by 1 base; junction bases not matched to a gene: 10. This CDR3 is 16 amino acids long. This chain's CDR3 is CASSPGGQEDNYGYTF. The CDR3 nucleotides are TGTGCCAGCAGCCCGGGAGGACAGGAAGATAACTATGGCTACACCTTC.

The genes are TRBV6-5 and TRBJ1-6, with 7 bases lining up with TRBD1. Trimming at V came to 8 bases and at J to 10 bases, leaving 14 bases not matched to a gene. The CDR3 runs 15 residues. Germline CDR1 is MNHEY and CDR2 is SVGAGI. CDR3 residues: CASCPGGTWGSPLHF. In nucleotides, the CDR3 is TGTGCCAGCTGTCCAGGGGGGACCTGGGGGTCACCCCTCCACTTT.

This chain uses TRBV7-9 with TRBJ2-1, with D tentatively TRBD2 (5 bases). Between the trimmed V and J ends, which lost 1 base and 6 bases, there was a span of 10 bases. The germline V gene has CDR1 SEHNR and CDR2 FQNEAQ (reference sequence). The CDR3 has 14 residues. The CDR3 is CASSLVGRLNEQFF. DNA of the CDR3: TGTGCCAGCAGCTTAGTTGGGAGACTCAATGAGCAGTTCTTC.